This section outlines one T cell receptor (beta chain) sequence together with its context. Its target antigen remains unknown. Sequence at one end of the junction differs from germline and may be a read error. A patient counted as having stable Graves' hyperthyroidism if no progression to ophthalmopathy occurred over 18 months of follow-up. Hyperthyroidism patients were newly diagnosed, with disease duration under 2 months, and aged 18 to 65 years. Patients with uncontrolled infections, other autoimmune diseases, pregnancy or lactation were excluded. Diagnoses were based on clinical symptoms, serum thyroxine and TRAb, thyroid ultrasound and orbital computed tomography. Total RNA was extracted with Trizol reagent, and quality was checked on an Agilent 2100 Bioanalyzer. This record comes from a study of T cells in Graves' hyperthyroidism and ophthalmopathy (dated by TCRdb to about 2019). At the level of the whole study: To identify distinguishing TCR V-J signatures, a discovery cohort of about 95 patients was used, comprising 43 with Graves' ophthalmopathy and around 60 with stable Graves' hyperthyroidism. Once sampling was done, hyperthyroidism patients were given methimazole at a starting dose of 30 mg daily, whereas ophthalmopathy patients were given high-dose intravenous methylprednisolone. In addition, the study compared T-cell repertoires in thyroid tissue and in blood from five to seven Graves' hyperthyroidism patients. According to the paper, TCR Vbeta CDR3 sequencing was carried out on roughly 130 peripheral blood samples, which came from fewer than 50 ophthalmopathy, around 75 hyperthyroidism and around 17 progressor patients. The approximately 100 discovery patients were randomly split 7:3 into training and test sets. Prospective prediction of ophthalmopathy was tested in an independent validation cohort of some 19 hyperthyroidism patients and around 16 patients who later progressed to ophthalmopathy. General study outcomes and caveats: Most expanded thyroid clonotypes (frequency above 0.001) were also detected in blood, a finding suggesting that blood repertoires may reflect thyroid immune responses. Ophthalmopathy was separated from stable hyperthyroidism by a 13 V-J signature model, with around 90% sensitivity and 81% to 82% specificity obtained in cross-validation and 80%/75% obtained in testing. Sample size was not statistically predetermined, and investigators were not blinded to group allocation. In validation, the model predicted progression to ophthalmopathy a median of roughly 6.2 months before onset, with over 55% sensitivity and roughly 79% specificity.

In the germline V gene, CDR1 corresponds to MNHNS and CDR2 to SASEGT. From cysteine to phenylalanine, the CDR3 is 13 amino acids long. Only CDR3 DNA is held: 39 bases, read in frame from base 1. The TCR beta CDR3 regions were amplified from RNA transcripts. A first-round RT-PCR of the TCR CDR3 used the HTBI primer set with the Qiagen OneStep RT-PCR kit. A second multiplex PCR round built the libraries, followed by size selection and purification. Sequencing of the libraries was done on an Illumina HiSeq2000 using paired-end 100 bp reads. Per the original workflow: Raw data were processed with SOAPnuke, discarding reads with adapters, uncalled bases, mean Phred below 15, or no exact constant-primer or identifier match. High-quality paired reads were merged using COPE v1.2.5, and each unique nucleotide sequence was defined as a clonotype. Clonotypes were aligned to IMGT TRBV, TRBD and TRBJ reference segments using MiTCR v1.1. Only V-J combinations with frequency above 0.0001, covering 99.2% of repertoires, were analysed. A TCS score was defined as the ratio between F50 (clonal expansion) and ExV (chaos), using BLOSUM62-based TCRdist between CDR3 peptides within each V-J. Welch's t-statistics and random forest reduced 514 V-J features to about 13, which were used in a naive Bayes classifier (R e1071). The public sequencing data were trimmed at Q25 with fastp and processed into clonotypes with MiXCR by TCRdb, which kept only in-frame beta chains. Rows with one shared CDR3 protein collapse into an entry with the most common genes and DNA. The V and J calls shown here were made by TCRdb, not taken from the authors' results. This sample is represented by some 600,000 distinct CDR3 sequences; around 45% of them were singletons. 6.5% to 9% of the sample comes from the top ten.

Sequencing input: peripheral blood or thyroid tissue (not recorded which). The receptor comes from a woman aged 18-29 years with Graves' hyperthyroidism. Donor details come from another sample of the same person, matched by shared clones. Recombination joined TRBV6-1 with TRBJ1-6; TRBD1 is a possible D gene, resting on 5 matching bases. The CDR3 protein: CAISEAGSSPLHF. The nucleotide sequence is TGTGCCATCAGTGAAGCAGGGTCTTCACCCCTCCACTTT.